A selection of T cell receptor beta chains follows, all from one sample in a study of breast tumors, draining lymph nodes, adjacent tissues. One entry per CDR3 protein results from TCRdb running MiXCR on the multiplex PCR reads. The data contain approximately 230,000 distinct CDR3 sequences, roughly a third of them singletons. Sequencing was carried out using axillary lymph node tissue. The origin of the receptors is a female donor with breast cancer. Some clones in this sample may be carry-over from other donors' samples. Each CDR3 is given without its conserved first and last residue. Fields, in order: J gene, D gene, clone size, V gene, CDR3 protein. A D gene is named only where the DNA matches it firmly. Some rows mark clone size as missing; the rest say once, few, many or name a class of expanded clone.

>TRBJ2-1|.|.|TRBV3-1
ASSQVSTRSYNEQF
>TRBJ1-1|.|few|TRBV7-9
ASSPEAREAF
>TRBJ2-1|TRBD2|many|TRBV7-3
ASSTPRRGGRGGYNEQF
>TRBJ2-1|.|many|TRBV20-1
SARRPGPQPGQF
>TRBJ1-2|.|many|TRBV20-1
SASKSGTSRGYT
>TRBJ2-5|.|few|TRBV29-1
SFVAGARETQY
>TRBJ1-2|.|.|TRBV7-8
ASSVLPDGNYGYT
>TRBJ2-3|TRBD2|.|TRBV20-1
SDSPRTSGYTDTQY
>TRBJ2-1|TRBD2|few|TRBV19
ASTTLAGRGNEQF
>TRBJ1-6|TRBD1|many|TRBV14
ASSQMTGTGSSPLH
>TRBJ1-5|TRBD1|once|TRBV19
ASSPGTGGRQPQH
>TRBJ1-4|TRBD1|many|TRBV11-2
ASSLGTGGGPNEKLF
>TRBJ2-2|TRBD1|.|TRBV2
ASSGGQGERTGELF
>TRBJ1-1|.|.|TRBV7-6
ASSPGNMNTEAF
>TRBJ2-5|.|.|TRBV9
ASSVGAETQY
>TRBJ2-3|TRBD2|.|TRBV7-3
ASSQLAGNTDTQY
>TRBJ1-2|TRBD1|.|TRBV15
ATSPEDRGGGNYGYT
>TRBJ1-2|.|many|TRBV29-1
SAGTSGGYT
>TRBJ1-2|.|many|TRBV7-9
ASSLGGQLNYGYP
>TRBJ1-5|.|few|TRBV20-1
SARDPRGRTNQPQH
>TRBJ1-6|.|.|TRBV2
ASSGDALGVNNSPLH
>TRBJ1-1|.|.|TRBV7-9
ASSGRGSTEAF
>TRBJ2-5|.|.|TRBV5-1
ASSPQGARETQY